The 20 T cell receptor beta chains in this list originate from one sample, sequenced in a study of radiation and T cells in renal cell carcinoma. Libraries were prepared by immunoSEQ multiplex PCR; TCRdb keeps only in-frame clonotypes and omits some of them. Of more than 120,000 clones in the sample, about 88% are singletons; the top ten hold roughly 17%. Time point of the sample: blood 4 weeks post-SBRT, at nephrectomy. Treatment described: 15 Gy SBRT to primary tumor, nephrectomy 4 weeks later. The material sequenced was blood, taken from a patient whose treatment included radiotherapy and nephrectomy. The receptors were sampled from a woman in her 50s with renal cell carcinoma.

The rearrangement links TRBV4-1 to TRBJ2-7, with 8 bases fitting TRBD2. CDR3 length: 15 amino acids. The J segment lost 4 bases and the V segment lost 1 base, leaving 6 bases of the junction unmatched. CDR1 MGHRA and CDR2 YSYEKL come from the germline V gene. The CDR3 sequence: CASSQVSGGTYEQYF. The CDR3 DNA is TGCGCCAGCAGCCAAGTAAGCGGGGGAACATACGAGCAGTACTTC.

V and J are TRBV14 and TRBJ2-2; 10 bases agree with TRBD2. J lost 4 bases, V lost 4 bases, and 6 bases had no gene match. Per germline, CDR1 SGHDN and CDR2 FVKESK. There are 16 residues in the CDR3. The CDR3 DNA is TGTGCCAGCAGCCTTGGACTAGCGGTGATCACCGGGGAGCTGTTTTTT. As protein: CASSLGLAVITGELFF. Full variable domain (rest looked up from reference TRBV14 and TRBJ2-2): EAGVTQFPSHSVIEKGQTVTLRCDPISGHDNLYWYRRVMGKEIKFLLHFVKESKQDESGMPNNRFLAERTGGTYSTLKVQPAELEDSGVYFCASSLGLAVITGELFFGEGSRLTVL.

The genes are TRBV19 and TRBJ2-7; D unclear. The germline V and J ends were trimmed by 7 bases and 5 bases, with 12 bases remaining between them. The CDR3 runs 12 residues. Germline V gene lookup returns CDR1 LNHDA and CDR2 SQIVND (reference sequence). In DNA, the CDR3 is TGTGCCAGTATAAAAGATTTAGACGAGCAGTACTTC. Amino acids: CASIKDLDEQYF. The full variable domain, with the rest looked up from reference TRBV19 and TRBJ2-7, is DGGITQSPKYLFRKEGQNVTLSCEQNLNHDAMYWYRQDPGQGLRLIYYSQIVNDFQKGDIAEGYSVSREKKESFPLTVTSAQKNPTAFYLCASIKDLDEQYFGPGTRLTVT.

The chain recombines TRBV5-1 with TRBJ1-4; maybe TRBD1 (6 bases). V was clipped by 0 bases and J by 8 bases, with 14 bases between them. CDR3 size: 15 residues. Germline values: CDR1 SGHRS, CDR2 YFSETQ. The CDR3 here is CASSLDPGDGEKLFF. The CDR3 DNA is TGCGCCAGCAGCTTGGATCCAGGGGACGGGGAAAAACTGTTTTTT.

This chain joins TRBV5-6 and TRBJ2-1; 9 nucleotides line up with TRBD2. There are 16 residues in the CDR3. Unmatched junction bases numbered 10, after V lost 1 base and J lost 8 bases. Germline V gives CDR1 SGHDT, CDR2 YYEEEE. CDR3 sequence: CASSLFAGGPLDEQFF. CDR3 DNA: TGTGCCAGCAGCTTGTTCGCGGGAGGGCCTTTGGATGAGCAGTTCTTC.

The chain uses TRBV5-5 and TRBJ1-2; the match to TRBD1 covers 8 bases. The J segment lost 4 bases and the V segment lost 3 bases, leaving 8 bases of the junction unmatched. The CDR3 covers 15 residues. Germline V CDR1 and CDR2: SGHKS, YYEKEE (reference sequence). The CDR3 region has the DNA TGTGCCAGCAGCTGGGCGGGGCAGGGGGCCTATGGCTACACCTTC. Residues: CASSWAGQGAYGYTF.

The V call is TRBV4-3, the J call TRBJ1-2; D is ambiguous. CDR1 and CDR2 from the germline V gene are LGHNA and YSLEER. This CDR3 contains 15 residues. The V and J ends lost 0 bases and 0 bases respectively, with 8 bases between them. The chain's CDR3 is CASSQEAATNYGYTF. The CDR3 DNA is TGCGCCAGCAGCCAAGAGGCAGCAACTAACTATGGCTACACCTTC.

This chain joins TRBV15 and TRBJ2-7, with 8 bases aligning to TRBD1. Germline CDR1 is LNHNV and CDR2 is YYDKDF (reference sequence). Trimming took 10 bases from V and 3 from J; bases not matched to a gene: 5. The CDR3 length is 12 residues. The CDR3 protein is CAISTGDYEQYF. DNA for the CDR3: TGTGCCATCTCGACAGGGGACTACGAGCAGTACTTC.

CDR3 in DNA: TGTGCCAGCAGTTACGGAGTGATGAACACTGAAGCTTTCTTT. Translated, it gives CASSYGVMNTEAFF. This chain uses TRBV6-6 with TRBJ1-1; the D is unclear. The V and J ends lost 2 bases and 0 bases respectively, with 7 bases between them. Germline V lookup: CDR1 MNHNY, CDR2 SVGAGI (reference sequence). The CDR3 has 14 residues.

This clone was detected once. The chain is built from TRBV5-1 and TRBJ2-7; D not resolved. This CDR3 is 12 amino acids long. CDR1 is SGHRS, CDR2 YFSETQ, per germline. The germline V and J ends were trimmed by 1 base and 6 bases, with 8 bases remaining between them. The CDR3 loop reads CASSLIKAEQYF. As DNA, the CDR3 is TGCGCCAGCAGCTTGATAAAGGCCGAGCAGTACTTC.

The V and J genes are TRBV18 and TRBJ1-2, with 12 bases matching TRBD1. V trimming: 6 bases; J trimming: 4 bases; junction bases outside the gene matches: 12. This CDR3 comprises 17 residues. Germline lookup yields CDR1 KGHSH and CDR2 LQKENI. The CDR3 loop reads CASSLAGTGGRSYGYTF. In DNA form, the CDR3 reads TGTGCCAGCTCTCTGGCGGGGACAGGGGGCAGAAGCTATGGCTACACCTTC.

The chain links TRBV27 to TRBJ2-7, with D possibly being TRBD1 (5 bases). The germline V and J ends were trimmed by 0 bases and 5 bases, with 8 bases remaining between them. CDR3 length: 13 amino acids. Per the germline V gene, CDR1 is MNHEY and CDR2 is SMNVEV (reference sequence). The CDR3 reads CASSLSSGNEQYF. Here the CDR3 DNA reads TGTGCCAGCAGTTTATCGTCAGGGAACGAGCAGTACTTC.

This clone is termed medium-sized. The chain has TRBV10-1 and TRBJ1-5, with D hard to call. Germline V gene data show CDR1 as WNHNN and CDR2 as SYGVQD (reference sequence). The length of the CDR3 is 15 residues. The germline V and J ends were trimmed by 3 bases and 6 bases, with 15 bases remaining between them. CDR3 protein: CASSDRQTRCQPQHF. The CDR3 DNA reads TGCGCCAGCAGTGACAGGCAAACCCGGTGTCAGCCCCAGCATTTT.

In DNA, the CDR3 is TGCGCCAGCAGCTTGGCCCGGGGGCTGGCGAACACCGGGGAGCTGTTTTTT. Translated: CASSLARGLANTGELFF. This chain connects TRBV5-1 to TRBJ2-2; possibly TRBD1 or TRBD2 for D (6 bases each). The V gene lost 0 bases and the J gene lost 0 bases, with 12 bases spanning the gap. CDR1 and CDR2 from the germline V gene are SGHRS and YFSETQ. The CDR3 sequence is 17 residues long.

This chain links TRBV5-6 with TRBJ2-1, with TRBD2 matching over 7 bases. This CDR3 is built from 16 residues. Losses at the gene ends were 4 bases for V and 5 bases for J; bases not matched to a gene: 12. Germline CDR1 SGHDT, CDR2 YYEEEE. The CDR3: CASSPLLAELHNEQFF. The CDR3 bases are TGTGCCAGCAGCCCCCTCCTAGCGGAGCTCCACAATGAGCAGTTCTTC.

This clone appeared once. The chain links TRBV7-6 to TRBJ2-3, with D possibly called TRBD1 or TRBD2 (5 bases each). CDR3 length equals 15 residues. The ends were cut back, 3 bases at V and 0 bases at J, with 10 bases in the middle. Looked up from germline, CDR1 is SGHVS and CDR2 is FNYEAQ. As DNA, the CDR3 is TGTGCCAGCAGCTTTGAGGGGAAGAGCACAGATACGCAGTATTTT. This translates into CASSFEGKSTDTQYF.

The CDR3 nucleotides read TGTGCCATCAGTGAGCCAAACAACCAAGAGACCCAGTACTTC. Its translation is CAISEPNNQETQYF. V and J are TRBV10-3 and TRBJ2-5; D remains unclear. Germline assignment: CDR1 ENHRY and CDR2 SYGVKD. This CDR3 contains 14 residues. V was shortened by 2 bases and J by 0 bases, with 7 bases between the two germline ends.

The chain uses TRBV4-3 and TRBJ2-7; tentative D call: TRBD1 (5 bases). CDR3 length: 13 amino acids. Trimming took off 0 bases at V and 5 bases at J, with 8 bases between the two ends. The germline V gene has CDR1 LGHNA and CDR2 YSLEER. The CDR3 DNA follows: TGCGCCAGCAGCCAAGATTGGGGCGACGAGCAGTACTTC. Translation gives CASSQDWGDEQYF.

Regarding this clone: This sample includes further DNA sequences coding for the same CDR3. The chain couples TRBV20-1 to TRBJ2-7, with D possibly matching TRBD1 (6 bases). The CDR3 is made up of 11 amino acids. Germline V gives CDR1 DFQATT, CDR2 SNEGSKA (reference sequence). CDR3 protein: CSARGGYEQYF. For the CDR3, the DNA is TGCAGCGCCAGAGGGGGTTACGAGCAGTACTTC.

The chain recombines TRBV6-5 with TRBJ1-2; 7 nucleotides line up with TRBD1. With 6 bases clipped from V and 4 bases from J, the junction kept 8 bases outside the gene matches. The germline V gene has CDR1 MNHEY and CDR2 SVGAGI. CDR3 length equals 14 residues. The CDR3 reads CASRYRGNAYGYTF. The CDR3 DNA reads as TGTGCCAGCAGATACAGGGGAAATGCCTATGGCTACACCTTC.